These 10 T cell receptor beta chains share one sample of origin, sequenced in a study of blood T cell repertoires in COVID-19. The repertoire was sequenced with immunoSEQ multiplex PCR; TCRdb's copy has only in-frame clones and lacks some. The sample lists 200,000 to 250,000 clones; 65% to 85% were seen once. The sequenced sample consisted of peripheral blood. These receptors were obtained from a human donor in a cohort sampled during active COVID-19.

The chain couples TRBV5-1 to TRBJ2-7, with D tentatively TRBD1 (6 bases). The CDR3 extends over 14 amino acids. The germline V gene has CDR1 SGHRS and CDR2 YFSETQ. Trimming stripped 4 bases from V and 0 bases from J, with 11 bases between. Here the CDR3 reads CASSQDSPSYEQYF. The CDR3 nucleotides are TGCGCCAGCAGCCAGGACAGTCCCTCCTACGAGCAGTACTTC.

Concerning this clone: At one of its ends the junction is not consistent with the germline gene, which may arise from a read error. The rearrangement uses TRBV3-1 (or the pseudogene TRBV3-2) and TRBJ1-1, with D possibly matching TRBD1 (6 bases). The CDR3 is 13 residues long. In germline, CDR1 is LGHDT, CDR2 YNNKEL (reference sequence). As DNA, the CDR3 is TGTGCCAGCAGCAACACAGGGAACGCTGAAGCTTTCTTT. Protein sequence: CASSNTGNAEAFF.

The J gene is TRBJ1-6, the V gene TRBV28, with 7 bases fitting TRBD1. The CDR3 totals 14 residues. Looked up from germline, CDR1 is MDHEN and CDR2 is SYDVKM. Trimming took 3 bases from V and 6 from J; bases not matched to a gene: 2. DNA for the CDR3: TGTGCCAGCAGTTTTCGACAGGGTAATTCACCCCTCCACTTT. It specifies CASSFRQGNSPLHF.

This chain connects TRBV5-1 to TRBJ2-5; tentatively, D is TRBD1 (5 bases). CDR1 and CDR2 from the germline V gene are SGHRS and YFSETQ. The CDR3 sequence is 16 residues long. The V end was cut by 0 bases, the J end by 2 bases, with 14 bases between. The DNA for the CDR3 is TGCGCCAGCAGCTTGGGCACCGTGGGGCCTCAAGAGACCCAGTACTTC. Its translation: CASSLGTVGPQETQYF.

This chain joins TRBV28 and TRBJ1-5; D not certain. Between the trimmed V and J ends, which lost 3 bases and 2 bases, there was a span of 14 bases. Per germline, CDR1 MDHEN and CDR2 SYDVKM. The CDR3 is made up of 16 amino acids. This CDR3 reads CASSFSPRPRNQPQHF. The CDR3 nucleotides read TGTGCCAGCAGTTTTTCCCCCAGGCCGCGCAATCAGCCCCAGCATTTT.

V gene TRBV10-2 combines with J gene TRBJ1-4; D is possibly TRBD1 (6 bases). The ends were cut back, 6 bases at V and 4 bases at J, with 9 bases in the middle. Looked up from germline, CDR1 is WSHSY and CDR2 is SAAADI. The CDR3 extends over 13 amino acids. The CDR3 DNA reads TGCGCCAGCAGGACAGGTTTTAATGAAAAACTGTTTTTT. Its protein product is CASRTGFNEKLFF.

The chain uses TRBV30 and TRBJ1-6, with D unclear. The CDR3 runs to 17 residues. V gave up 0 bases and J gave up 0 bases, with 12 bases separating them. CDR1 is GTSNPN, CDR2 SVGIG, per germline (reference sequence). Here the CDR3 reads CAWSVLAGGSYNSPLHF. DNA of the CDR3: TGTGCCTGGAGTGTACTGGCCGGCGGCTCCTATAATTCACCCCTCCACTTT.

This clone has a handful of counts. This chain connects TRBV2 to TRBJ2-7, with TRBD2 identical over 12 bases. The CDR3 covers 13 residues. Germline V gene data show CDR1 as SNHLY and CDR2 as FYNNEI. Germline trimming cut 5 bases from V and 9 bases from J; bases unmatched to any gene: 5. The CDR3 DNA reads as TGTGCCAGCAGTAAATCGACTAGCGGGGGGCAGTACTTC. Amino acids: CASSKSTSGGQYF.

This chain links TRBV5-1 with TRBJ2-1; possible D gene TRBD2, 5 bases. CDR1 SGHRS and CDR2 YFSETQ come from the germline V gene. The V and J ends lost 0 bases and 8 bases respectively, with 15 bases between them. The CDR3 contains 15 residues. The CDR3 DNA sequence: TGCGCCAGCAGCTTGGCGTCCCTCGCGGGCGATGAGCAGTTCTTC. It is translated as CASSLASLAGDEQFF.

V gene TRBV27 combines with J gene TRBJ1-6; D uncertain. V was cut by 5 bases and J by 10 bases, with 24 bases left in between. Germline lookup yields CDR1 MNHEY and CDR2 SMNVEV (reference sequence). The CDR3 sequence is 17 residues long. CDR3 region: CASSTSGNTLMGSPLHF. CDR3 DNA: TGTGCCAGCAGTACATCCGGGAACACACTAATGGGGTCACCCCTCCACTTT.